These T cell receptor beta chains were read from a single sample in a study of radiation and T cells in renal cell carcinoma. Assay used: immunoSEQ multiplex PCR; TCRdb lists only in-frame clones, some missing. There are approximately 110,000 clones in the sample; roughly 85% occur only once, and around 3% lies in the top ten. The input for sequencing was blood, taken from a patient whose treatment included radiotherapy and nephrectomy. The receptor set was obtained from an older woman with renal cell carcinoma. CDR3s include the opening cysteine and the closing phenylalanine or tryptophan. A D gene is named only where the DNA matches it firmly. Clone sizes are given selectively: once, few, many, or a class where the clone is expanded.

>NA|TRBV4-3|TRBJ2-1|17|NA
CASSQDPAAVSYNEQFF
TGCGCCAGCAGCCAAGATCCAGCGGCCGTGTCCTACAATGAGCAGTTCTTC
>NA|TRBV28|TRBJ1-2|14|NA
CASSAIDANYGYTF
TGTGCCAGCAGTGCCATAGATGCTAACTATGGCTACACCTTC
>once|TRBV5-5|TRBJ1-5|13|TRBD1
CASSSTGNQPQHF
TGTGCCAGCAGCTCGACAGGGAATCAGCCCCAGCATTTT
>NA|TRBV29-1|TRBJ1-1|13|NA
CSVARRLDTEAFF
TGCAGCGTTGCGAGGCGTTTAGACACTGAAGCTTTCTTT
>NA|TRBV7-8|TRBJ1-4|16|NA
CASSLDGPGQQGKLFF
TGTGCCAGCAGCTTAGATGGTCCCGGACAGCAGGGAAAACTGTTTTTT
>few|TRBV19|TRBJ1-1|13|TRBD1
CASSQDRTTEAFF
TGTGCCAGTAGCCAGGACAGGACCACTGAAGCTTTCTTT
>NA|TRBV4-3|TRBJ2-2|14|NA
CASSQASPTGELFF
TGCGCCAGCAGCCAAGCTAGCCCCACCGGGGAGCTGTTTTTT
>NA|TRBV19|TRBJ1-5|15|NA
CASSIFRDGNQPQHF
TGTGCCAGTAGTATATTCCGGGACGGCAATCAGCCCCAGCATTTT
>NA|TRBV19|TRBJ2-3|12|NA
CASSTLTDTQYF
TGTGCCAGTAGTACTCTCACAGATACGCAGTATTTT
>NA|TRBV5-1|TRBJ1-1|18|TRBD1
CASRSDRGGEVVNTEAFF
TGCGCCAGCAGATCCGACAGGGGAGGTGAGGTGGTGAACACTGAAGCTTTCTTT
>NA|TRBV5-1|TRBJ1-4|15|NA
CASSLGGGLDEKLFF
TGCGCCAGCAGCTTGGGTGGGGGACTCGATGAAAAACTGTTTTTT
>NA|TRBV2|TRBJ2-5|14|NA
CASNGDRNRETQYF
TGTGCCAGCAATGGCGACAGGAACCGGGAGACCCAGTACTTC
>NA|TRBV6-6|TRBJ2-1|16|TRBD1
CASEDRGTGVNNEQFF
TGTGCCAGCGAGGATCGGGGGACAGGGGTTAACAATGAGCAGTTCTTC
>NA|TRBV7-2|TRBJ1-1|14|NA
CASSLVGTGTEAFF
TGTGCCAGCAGCTTAGTTGGGACTGGGACTGAAGCTTTCTTT
>NA|TRBV5-8|TRBJ1-5|13|TRBD1
CASNRGGNQPQHF
TGTGCCAGCAACAGGGGAGGCAATCAGCCCCAGCATTTT
>NA|TRBV10-3|TRBJ2-3|12|NA
CAISGAADTQYF
TGTGCCATCTCGGGGGCTGCAGATACGCAGTATTTT
>NA|TRBV2|TRBJ2-4|13|NA
CASSRGVKNIQYF
TGTGCCAGCTCGAGGGGGGTCAAAAACATTCAGTACTTC
>NA|TRBV4-1|TRBJ2-7|15|TRBD1
CASSQGQGGSYEQYF
TGCGCCAGCAGCCAAGGACAGGGGGGGTCCTACGAGCAGTACTTC
>NA|TRBV19|TRBJ1-2|16|NA
CASSIGHRENRYGYTF
TGTGCCAGTAGTATAGGCCACAGGGAGAATCGCTATGGCTACACCTTC
>once|TRBV15|TRBJ2-3|15|TRBD1
CATSRDRGKTDTQYF
TGTGCCACCAGCAGGGACAGGGGAAAAACAGATACGCAGTATTTT
>few|TRBV29-1|TRBJ2-2|13|NA
CSVDITRGGELFF
TGCAGCGTTGATATCACTAGAGGCGGGGAGCTGTTTTTT
>few|TRBV6-6|TRBJ2-1|15|TRBD1
CASTARGQGWNEQFF
TGTGCCAGCACCGCCAGAGGACAGGGGTGGAATGAGCAGTTCTTC
>NA|TRBV9|TRBJ1-6|14|TRBD1
CASSAGTGASPLHF
TGTGCCAGCAGCGCTGGGACAGGGGCATCACCCCTCCACTTT
>NA|TRBV15|TRBJ2-3|15|TRBD1
CATSPQDRGHDTQYF
TGTGCCACCAGCCCTCAGGACAGGGGGCATGATACGCAGTATTTT
>NA|TRBV11-2|TRBJ2-5|16|TRBD2
CASSHRTSGSEKTQYF
TGTGCCAGCAGCCATCGGACTAGCGGGAGCGAGAAGACCCAGTACTTC
>once|TRBV19|TRBJ1-1|13|NA
CASSIRKNTEAFF
TGTGCCAGTAGTATAAGAAAGAACACTGAAGCTTTCTTT
>NA|TRBV6-1|TRBJ1-2|12|NA
CASSEGDSGYTF
TGTGCCAGCAGTGAAGGAGACAGTGGCTACACCTTC
>NA|TRBV2|TRBJ2-2|14|TRBD2
CASWREMNTGELFF
TGTGCCAGCTGGCGGGAGATGAACACCGGGGAGCTGTTTTTT
>NA|TRBV7-2|TRBJ1-6|14|NA
CASSFIGGGSPLHF
TGTGCCAGCAGCTTTATAGGGGGGGGCTCACCCCTCCACTTT
>NA|TRBV4-1|TRBJ2-3|15|TRBD2
CASSQGFSGRDRQYF
TGCGCCAGCAGCCAGGGTTTTAGCGGGAGAGATAGGCAGTATTTT
>NA|TRBV13|TRBJ2-5|14|TRBD1
CASSNRGQRETQYF
TGTGCCAGCAGCAACAGGGGGCAGAGGGAGACCCAGTACTTC
>NA|TRBV15|TRBJ1-4|12|NA
CATGRVNEKLFF
TGTGCCACGGGGAGGGTGAATGAAAAACTGTTTTTT
>NA|TRBV10-2|TRBJ1-1|13|NA
CASCTGMNTEAFF
TGCGCCAGCTGTACAGGGATGAACACTGAAGCTTTCTTT
>NA|TRBV4-1|TRBJ1-1|13|NA
CASRLVGLEEAFF
TGCGCCAGCCGACTCGTAGGCCTCGAGGAAGCTTTCTTT
>NA|TRBV9|TRBJ2-5|15|TRBD2
CASSPRAGATETQYF
TGTGCCAGCAGCCCAAGGGCGGGAGCGACAGAGACCCAGTACTTC
>NA|TRBV4-1|TRBJ2-7|16|NA
CASSQAPTGQVYEQYF
TGCGCCAGCAGCCAAGCCCCAACGGGGCAAGTCTACGAGCAGTACTTC
>once|TRBV6-1|TRBJ2-5|14|NA
CASSPRAGSETQYF
TGTGCCAGCAGTCCCAGGGCAGGGTCGGAGACCCAGTACTTC
>NA|TRBV18|TRBJ2-3|14|TRBD1
CASSRQGATDTQYF
TGTGCCAGCTCGAGACAGGGGGCAACAGATACGCAGTATTTT
>many|TRBV7-9|TRBJ2-1|16|TRBD2
CASSIPSGSSYNEQFF
TGTGCCAGCAGCATCCCTAGCGGGAGCTCCTACAATGAGCAGTTCTTC
>NA|TRBV5-4|TRBJ1-3|16|NA
CASSPAGDDFLDTIYF
TGTGCCAGCAGCCCAGCCGGGGACGATTTTTTAGACACCATATATTTT
>NA|TRBV7-2|TRBJ2-2|15|NA
CASSWGVGNTGELFF
TGTGCCAGCAGCTGGGGTGTGGGGAACACCGGGGAGCTGTTTTTT
>NA|TRBV19|TRBJ1-5|16|NA
CASSDPEQGWPQPQHF
TGTGCCAGTAGTGACCCAGAACAGGGATGGCCTCAGCCCCAGCATTTT
>NA|TRBV28|TRBJ2-7|13|NA
CASSREGNYEQYF
TGTGCCAGCAGCCGGGAAGGGAACTACGAGCAGTACTTC
>once|TRBV7-9|TRBJ2-1|12|NA
CASSLGIDEQFF
TGTGCCAGCAGCTTAGGGATCGATGAGCAGTTCTTC
>NA|TRBV5-6|TRBJ2-3|15|TRBD2
CASSTSGARTDTQYF
TGTGCCAGCAGCACCAGCGGGGCCCGCACAGATACGCAGTATTTT
>NA|TRBV9|TRBJ2-7|14|TRBD1
CASSFTGQGNEQYF
TGTGCCAGCAGCTTTACGGGACAGGGTAACGAGCAGTACTTC
>NA|TRBV29-1|TRBJ2-7|13|NA
CSVEGAGNYEQYF
TGCAGCGTTGAAGGCGCCGGAAACTACGAGCAGTACTTC
>NA|TRBV5-1|TRBJ2-1|15|TRBD2
CASSDGLAGVDEQFF
TGCGCCAGCAGCGATGGACTGGCGGGAGTGGATGAGCAGTTCTTC
>once|TRBV2|TRBJ1-5|15|TRBD1
CASSVQTGGNQPQHF
TGTGCCAGCAGTGTCCAGACAGGGGGCAATCAGCCCCAGCATTTT
>NA|TRBV2|TRBJ1-1|13|NA
CASSGGLSTEAFF
TGTGCCAGCAGTGGGGGTTTGAGCACTGAAGCTTTCTTT
>NA|TRBV28|TRBJ1-4|15|NA
CASSPQEGGNEKLFF
TGTGCCAGCAGCCCACAGGAGGGGGGTAATGAAAAACTGTTTTTT
>NA|TRBV9|TRBJ2-5|17|NA
CASSVGDRRGGQETQYF
TGTGCCAGCAGCGTAGGGGACAGAAGGGGGGGCCAAGAGACCCAGTACTTC
>NA|TRBV2|TRBJ1-1|15|TRBD1
CASSHQTGGGTEAFF
TGCGCCAGCAGCCACCAAACAGGGGGAGGCACTGAAGCTTTCTTT
>NA|TRBV2|TRBJ2-5|16|TRBD2
CASSPWGGSGQETQYF
TGTGCCAGCAGCCCTTGGGGGGGAAGTGGACAAGAGACCCAGTACTTC
>NA|TRBV10-3|TRBJ2-1|13|TRBD2
CAIMSGREGEQFF
TGTGCCATCATGAGTGGGCGGGAGGGTGAGCAGTTCTTC
>NA|TRBV6-5|TRBJ2-2|13|NA
CASRALTLGELFF
TGTGCCAGCAGGGCCTTAACTCTAGGGGAGCTGTTTTTT
>NA|TRBV27|TRBJ2-7|12|TRBD1
CACRDRGYEQYF
TGTGCCTGTCGGGACAGGGGCTACGAGCAGTACTTC
>NA|TRBV6-1|TRBJ1-1|14|NA
CASSGDSGGPEAFF
TGTGCCAGCAGTGGGGACTCCGGGGGCCCTGAAGCTTTCTTT
>NA|TRBV27|TRBJ1-2|13|NA
CASSLDSNYGYTF
TGTGCCAGCAGTTTGGACTCTAACTATGGCTACACCTTC